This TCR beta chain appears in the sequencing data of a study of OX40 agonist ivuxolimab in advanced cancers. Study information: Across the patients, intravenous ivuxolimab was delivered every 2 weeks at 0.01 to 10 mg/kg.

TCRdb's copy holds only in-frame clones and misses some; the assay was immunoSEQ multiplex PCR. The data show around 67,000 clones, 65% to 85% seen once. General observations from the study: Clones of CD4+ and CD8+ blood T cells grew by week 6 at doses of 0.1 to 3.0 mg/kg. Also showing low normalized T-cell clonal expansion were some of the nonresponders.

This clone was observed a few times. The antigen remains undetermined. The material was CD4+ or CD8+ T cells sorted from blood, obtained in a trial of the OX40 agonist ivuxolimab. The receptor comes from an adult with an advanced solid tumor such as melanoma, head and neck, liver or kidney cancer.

The CDR3 nucleotides read TGTGCCAGCAGCTTGGATGGGTCCAATCAGCCCCAGCATTTT. It codes for CASSLDGSNQPQHF. V is TRBV5-8 and J is TRBJ1-5; D not certain. V gave up 0 bases and J gave up 3 bases, with 7 bases separating them. The germline gives CDR1 SGHTS, CDR2 YDEGEE. This CDR3 has 14 residues.